The 27 T cell receptor beta chains given below trace back to one sample, sequenced in a study of blood T cell repertoires in COVID-19. Here immunoSEQ multiplex PCR was the method, and the copy in TCRdb shows in-frame clones only, minus some. The table has about 520,000 clones, 80% to 90% seen once. Sequences were obtained from peripheral blood. All receptors derive from a human donor in a cohort sampled during active COVID-19.

The chain recombines TRBV6-1 with TRBJ1-5; a weak D match, TRBD1 (5 bases). There are 15 residues in the CDR3. From germline, CDR1 is MNHNS and CDR2 SASEGT. V lost 2 bases and J 7 bases, leaving 15 bases between the germline ends. CDR3 DNA sequence: TGTGCCAGCAGTGAACCCCGGCAGGGTAACCAGCCCCAGCATTTT. Encoded protein: CASSEPRQGNQPQHF.

This clone was seen a single time. The chain employs TRBV27 and TRBJ2-2; TRBD2 aligns across 8 bases. Germline CDR1 and CDR2: MNHEY and SMNVEV (reference sequence). J gave up 5 bases and V 1 base, and 3 bases lay outside the gene matches. The CDR3 has 15 residues. The CDR3 spells CASSLFRGRTGELFF. In nucleotides, the CDR3 is TGTGCCAGCAGTTTATTCCGCGGGAGGACCGGGGAGCTGTTTTTT.

The chain links TRBV6-2 or TRBV6-3 to TRBJ1-2; TRBD1 is a possible D gene (6 bases). Trimming removed 4 bases from V and 4 bases from J, with 10 bases in between. Germline V gene data show CDR1 as MNHEY and CDR2 as SVGEGT. There are 13 residues in the CDR3. Here the CDR3 reads CASSWGRAYGYTF. DNA of the CDR3: TGTGCCAGCAGTTGGGGGCGGGCCTATGGCTACACCTTC.

The rearrangement joins TRBV28 to TRBJ2-7; 8 bases align to TRBD1. In germline, CDR1 is MDHEN, CDR2 SYDVKM. V dropped 5 bases and J dropped 4; count of bases not matched to a gene: 10. This CDR3 is 15 amino acids long. The CDR3 is CASSPTGTGDYEQYF. The DNA for the CDR3 is TGTGCCAGCAGTCCGACCGGGACAGGTGATTACGAGCAGTACTTC.

V gene TRBV30 combines with J gene TRBJ2-1, with TRBD2 matching over 11 bases. The CDR3 contains 17 residues. J was trimmed by 7 bases and V by 3 bases; bases with no gene match: 14. Germline V gene sequence: CDR1 GTSNPN, CDR2 SVGIG (reference sequence). CDR3 region: CAWRERQLAGARNEQFF. The CDR3, as DNA: TGTGCCTGGAGAGAGAGACAACTAGCGGGAGCTAGGAATGAGCAGTTCTTC.

The J gene is TRBJ1-2, the V gene TRBV5-1; no clear D gene. The CDR3 is made up of 14 amino acids. V lost 0 bases, J lost 5 bases, and 11 bases lay in between. The germline gives CDR1 SGHRS, CDR2 YFSETQ. As DNA, the CDR3 is TGCGCCAGCAGCTTGGATGGGCGCACTTATGGCTACACCTTC. Protein: CASSLDGRTYGYTF.

This clone has just a few counts. Additional DNA sequences in this sample encode the identical CDR3. The chain employs TRBV11-2 and TRBJ2-7; D is undetermined. Trimming shortened V by 0 bases and J by 5 bases, and 5 bases separated the two germline ends. Germline V gene sequence: CDR1 SGHAT, CDR2 FQNNGV. This CDR3 is built from 12 residues. The CDR3 coding sequence is TGTGCCAGCAGCTTAGATCGAGACGAGCAGTACTTC. Protein sequence: CASSLDRDEQYF.

V usage is TRBV6-5 and J usage is TRBJ2-7, with 8 bases matching TRBD2. The CDR3 contains 14 residues. CDR1 and CDR2 (germline): MNHEY, SVGAGI. The trim removed 7 bases at V and 0 bases at J, leaving 5 bases unmatched. The CDR3 loop reads CASKKSGSSYEQYF. DNA for the CDR3: TGTGCCAGCAAGAAAAGCGGGAGCTCCTACGAGCAGTACTTC.

The chain links TRBV28 to TRBJ1-1; a possible D gene is TRBD1 (6 bases). The CDR3 totals 14 residues. The V end was cut by 5 bases, the J end by 6 bases, with 16 bases between. Per the germline V gene, CDR1 is MDHEN and CDR2 is SYDVKM. CDR3 protein: CASSLGQNPAEAFF. The CDR3, as DNA: TGTGCCAGCAGTCTAGGACAGAACCCCGCTGAAGCTTTCTTT.

The chain carries TRBV9 and TRBJ2-7; perhaps TRBD1 as D (6 bases). The germline gives CDR1 SGDLS, CDR2 YYNGEE. This CDR3 region has 15 residues. Deletions cut 3 bases from V and 2 bases from J, with 15 bases between. CDR3 coding DNA: TGTGCCAGCAGCGGACGTTGGCAGGGGCCCTACGAGCAGTACTTC. Amino acids: CASSGRWQGPYEQYF.

The gene calls are TRBV6-4 and TRBJ1-5, with 7 bases matching TRBD1. The J segment lost 10 bases and the V segment lost 3 bases, leaving 12 bases of the junction unmatched. The germline V gene has CDR1 MRHNA and CDR2 SNTAGT. The CDR3 contains 15 residues. The CDR3 is CASSDRTGLIKPQHF. The CDR3, as DNA: TGTGCCAGCAGTGATCGGACAGGACTAATCAAACCCCAGCATTTT.

This CDR3 reads CAWSVGQGVTEAFF. CDR3 in DNA: TGTGCCTGGAGTGTAGGACAGGGAGTCACTGAAGCTTTCTTT. V usage is TRBV30 and J usage is TRBJ1-1; 8 positions agree with TRBD1. V was pared by 0 bases and J by 4 bases, with 4 bases of the junction left unmatched. Germline V gives CDR1 GTSNPN, CDR2 SVGIG (reference sequence). The CDR3 length is 14 residues.

The J gene is TRBJ1-2, the V gene TRBV3-1 (or the pseudogene TRBV3-2), with a weak D call TRBD1 (5 bases). The CDR3 spans 16 residues. Trimming cost V 0 bases and J 8 bases, with 19 bases left between them. Germline V gene sequence: CDR1 LGHDT, CDR2 YNNKEL (reference sequence). In nucleotides, the CDR3 is TGTGCCAGCAGCCAAGATCCCCTTCCAGGGAAAGGCGGCTACACCTTC. Amino acids: CASSQDPLPGKGGYTF.

The chain uses TRBV11-2 and TRBJ2-3, with 12 bases aligning to TRBD2. The ends lost 3 bases at V and 3 bases at J; junction bases unmatched: 4. The CDR3 covers 16 residues. CDR1 and CDR2 (germline): SGHAT, FQNNGV. The CDR3: CASSFLLAGGTDTQYF. CDR3 nucleotides: TGTGCCAGCAGCTTTTTGCTAGCGGGAGGGACAGATACGCAGTATTTT.

This rearrangement joins TRBV2 to TRBJ2-3; unclear D gene. V dropped 1 base and J dropped 3 bases, with 11 bases sitting between them. CDR1 is SNHLY, CDR2 FYNNEI, per germline. The CDR3 has 15 amino acids. DNA for the CDR3: TGTGCCAGCAGTGAAGGTGTAGTAATGACAGATACGCAGTATTTT. As protein: CASSEGVVMTDTQYF.

The chain recombines TRBV28 with TRBJ1-4; 7 bases agree with TRBD1. The CDR3 loop spans 12 amino acids. The germline V gene has CDR1 MDHEN and CDR2 SYDVKM. V lost 6 bases, J lost 8 bases, and 3 bases stayed unmatched. This CDR3 reads CASRTGNEKLFF. In DNA, the CDR3 is TGTGCCAGCAGGACAGGGAACGAAAAACTGTTTTTT.

This clone was observed a single time. The genes are TRBV6-1 and TRBJ1-2; 7 bases line up with TRBD1. The V gene end was trimmed by 3 bases and the J gene end by 4 bases; junction bases not matched to a gene: 8. Germline CDR1 and CDR2: MNHNS and SASEGT. This CDR3 has 15 residues. CDR3 DNA sequence: TGTGCCAGCAGTGAGAGGGGAGGACAGGCCTATGGCTACACCTTC. Protein: CASSERGGQAYGYTF.

The chain couples TRBV5-4 to TRBJ2-1, with 8 bases fitting TRBD2. The junction had 10 bases not matched to a gene; V was cut back by 2 bases and J by 9 bases. The CDR3 has 15 residues. CDR1 SGHNT and CDR2 YYREEE come from the germline V gene (reference sequence). The CDR3 here is CASSFPEGLASEQFF. The CDR3 bases are TGTGCCAGCAGCTTCCCCGAAGGACTAGCTTCTGAGCAGTTCTTC.

Many counts were recorded for this clone. The junction and the germline gene differ at one end; a read error may be behind it. This chain uses TRBV4-3 with TRBJ2-1; 13 bases fit TRBD2. CDR1 is LGHNA and CDR2 is YSLEER in the germline V gene. The CDR3 has 13 residues. CDR3 in DNA: TGCGCCAGCAGCCCTGGGACTAGCGGGAAAATGATCTTC. Amino acids: CASSPGTSGKMIF.

CDR3 nucleotide sequence: TGTGCCAGCCGACAGGGGGCGGGCAAAAACATTCAGTACTTC. This gives the protein CASRQGAGKNIQYF. This chain connects TRBV19 to TRBJ2-4; 10 nucleotides match TRBD1. The CDR3 totals 14 residues. The junction had 5 bases not matched to a gene; V was cut back by 9 bases and J by 3 bases. CDR1 and CDR2 (germline): LNHDA, SQIVND (reference sequence).

The rearrangement joins TRBV11-2 to TRBJ2-3; tentative D call: TRBD2 (6 bases). The CDR3 is 14 amino acids. Trimming shortened V by 1 base and J by 4 bases, and 9 bases separated the two germline ends. Germline V gene lookup returns CDR1 SGHAT and CDR2 FQNNGV. For the CDR3, the DNA is TGTGCCAGCAGCTTAGGACTAGAGGCAGATACGCAGTATTTT. It is translated as CASSLGLEADTQYF.

J is TRBJ1-2 and V is TRBV19, with 7 bases aligning to TRBD1. The V and J ends lost 2 bases and 4 bases, in that order; junction bases with no gene match: 10. The CDR3 runs to 16 residues. Germline V gene data show CDR1 as LNHDA and CDR2 as SQIVND (reference sequence). This chain's CDR3 is CASSIPSAQGIYGYTF. The CDR3 nucleotides are TGTGCCAGTAGTATACCCTCTGCACAGGGGATCTATGGCTACACCTTC.

CDR3 protein: CASSLKGLAGLDTDTQYF. The CDR3 DNA reads TGTGCCAGCAGCTTAAAGGGACTAGCGGGTCTAGACACAGATACGCAGTATTTT. This chain uses TRBV7-3 with TRBJ2-3; 12 bases are shared with TRBD2. The CDR3 has 18 amino acids. Germline CDR1 is SGHTA and CDR2 is FQGTGA. V was clipped by 1 base and J by 2 bases; unmatched bases: 7.

The rearrangement links TRBV2 to TRBJ1-5; 8 bases are shared with TRBD1. The V gene end was trimmed by 8 bases and the J gene end by 2 bases; junction bases not matched to a gene: 8. CDR1 SNHLY and CDR2 FYNNEI come from the germline V gene. The length of the CDR3 is 15 residues. CDR3 residues: CASQTGGQGNQPQHF. In DNA form, the CDR3 reads TGTGCCAGCCAAACAGGGGGGCAGGGCAATCAGCCCCAGCATTTT.

The chain recombines TRBV29-1 with TRBJ1-1, with 8 bases that match TRBD1. V lost 6 bases to trimming and J lost 4 bases; unmatched junction nucleotides: 4. The CDR3 runs to 12 residues. CDR1 and CDR2 (germline): SQVTM, ANQGSEA. The chain's CDR3 is CSVRTGSTEAFF. CDR3 in DNA: TGCAGCGTCCGGACAGGGAGCACTGAAGCTTTCTTT. The full variable domain, completed using reference TRBV29-1 and TRBJ1-1, is SAVISQKPSRDICQRGTSLTIQCQVDSQVTMMFWYRQQPGQSLTLIATANQGSEATYESGFVIDKFPISRPNLTFSTLTVSNMSPEDSSIYLCSVRTGSTEAFFGQGTRLTVV.

The chain uses TRBV27 and TRBJ2-5; 7 bases align to TRBD2. The germline CDR1 and CDR2 sequences are MNHEY and SMNVEV (reference sequence). Trimming removed 5 bases from V and 6 bases from J; junction bases left unmatched: 9. CDR3 length: 14 amino acids. CDR3 sequence reads: CASSQLAEGKTQYF. DNA of the CDR3: TGTGCCAGCAGTCAGCTAGCGGAGGGAAAGACCCAGTACTTC.

This chain uses TRBV19 with TRBJ2-7, with TRBD1 matching 7 bases. The CDR3 covers 13 residues. Germline CDR1 LNHDA, CDR2 SQIVND (reference sequence). V shed 5 bases and J 4 bases; nucleotides not matched to a gene: 5. Written as DNA, the CDR3 is TGTGCCAGTAGTCCGGGACAGATTTACGAGCAGTACTTC. It translates to CASSPGQIYEQYF.